Listed below are T cell receptor beta chains from one sample, sequenced in a study of shared clonotypes between healthy human individuals. Assay: immunoSEQ multiplex PCR; the TCRdb copy retains only in-frame clones and omits some. This table has hundreds of thousands of clones, approximately 97% appearing once. Sequencing was carried out using naive CD8+ T cells sorted from blood. All receptors derive from a young man in good health. The CDR3 runs from the conserved cysteine through the conserved F or W. A D gene is named only where the DNA matches it firmly. Expanded clones get a size class; other rows say once, few or many, or leave the size out.

CDR3 length	V gene	clone size	J gene	D gene	CDR3 protein	CDR3 DNA
13	TRBV7-9	once	TRBJ2-7	NA	CASSPGLTYEQYF	TGTGCCAGCAGCCCAGGACTGACCTACGAGCAGTACTTC
14	TRBV29-1	NA	TRBJ2-2	TRBD2	CSVEGLAGTGELFF	TGCAGCGTTGAAGGGCTAGCGGGAACCGGGGAGCTGTTTTTT
14	TRBV5-1	few	TRBJ2-5	NA	CASSLATGKETQYF	TGCGCCAGCAGCTTGGCCACAGGGAAAGAGACCCAGTACTTC
14	TRBV28	NA	TRBJ1-3	NA	CASSSPQGGNTIYF	TGTGCCAGCAGTTCGCCTCAGGGCGGAAACACCATATATTTT
15	TRBV11-2	NA	TRBJ2-5	NA	CASSSHVGIQETQYF	TGTGCCAGCAGCTCCCACGTAGGGATCCAAGAGACCCAGTACTTC
16	TRBV6-5	NA	TRBJ2-1	TRBD1	CASSSFGSGQGFEQFF	TGTGCCAGCAGTTCTTTTGGGTCGGGACAGGGCTTTGAGCAGTTCTTC
16	TRBV7-9	NA	TRBJ2-2	NA	CASSHRDFANTGELFF	TGTGCCAGCAGCCACCGGGACTTTGCGAACACCGGGGAGCTGTTTTTT
15	TRBV5-5	NA	TRBJ2-4	NA	CASSLFEGTKNIQYF	TGTGCCAGCAGCTTGTTTGAGGGAACCAAAAACATTCAGTACTTC
14	TRBV23-1	NA	TRBJ1-4	NA	CASSYSRREAMGEF	TGCGCCAGCAGTTACTCCCGGAGGGAGGCAATGGGGGAATTT
15	TRBV11-1	NA	TRBJ2-1	NA	CASSLGLSSYNEQFF	TGTGCCAGCAGCTTAGGCCTCAGCTCCTACAATGAGCAGTTCTTC
16	TRBV30	NA	TRBJ1-5	NA	CAWSDPRQIFRQPQHF	TGTGCCTGGAGTGACCCGAGACAGATCTTTAGGCAGCCCCAGCATTTT
16	TRBV7-6	NA	TRBJ2-7	TRBD2	CASSAELAGASNEQYF	TGTGCCAGCAGCGCCGAACTAGCGGGAGCTTCGAACGAGCAGTACTTC
12	TRBV10-2	once	TRBJ2-3	NA	CASSAEYYTQYF	TGCGCCAGCAGTGCTGAGTATTATACGCAGTATTTT
12	TRBV6-5	NA	TRBJ2-1	NA	CASSALYNEQFF	TGCGCCAGCAGTGCCCTATACAATGAGCAGTTCTTC
14	TRBV15	NA	TRBJ2-2	TRBD2	CATSRGLDTGELFF	TGTGCCACCAGCAGGGGACTAGACACCGGGGAGCTGTTTTTT
13	TRBV27	NA	TRBJ2-7	NA	CASSLGGSYEQYF	TGTGCCAGCAGTTTGGGTGGCAGCTACGAGCAGTACTTC
15	TRBV19	NA	TRBJ1-2	TRBD1	CASSLWTGNNYGYTF	TGTGCCAGTAGTCTCTGGACAGGGAATAACTATGGCTACACCTTC
12	TRBV15	NA	TRBJ1-5	NA	CATSTENQPQHF	TGTGCCACCAGCACAGAAAATCAGCCCCAGCATTTT
11	TRBV20-1	NA	TRBJ2-1	NA	CSGWAGGEQFF	TGCAGTGGATGGGCTGGGGGTGAGCAGTTCTTC
14	TRBV4-2	NA	TRBJ1-5	NA	CASSQVEGNQPQHF	TGTGCCAGCAGCCAAGTCGAAGGCAATCAGCCCCAGCATTTT
17	TRBV27	once	TRBJ1-2	TRBD1	CASRRWDRETRHYGYTF	TGTGCCAGCAGGCGGTGGGACAGAGAAACCCGTCACTATGGCTACACCTTC
15	TRBV5-4	NA	TRBJ2-7	TRBD1	CASSSGWGQSYEQYF	TGTGCCAGCAGCTCGGGATGGGGACAGTCATACGAGCAGTACTTC
17	TRBV25-1	NA	TRBJ2-1	TRBD2	CASSGGLGGSFINEQFF	TGTGCCAGCAGTGGTGGTCTCGGCGGGAGCTTTATTAATGAGCAGTTCTTC
11	TRBV29-1	NA	TRBJ2-5	NA	CSVVGLETQYF	TGCAGCGTTGTAGGATTGGAGACCCAGTACTTC
14	TRBV6-5	NA	TRBJ1-4	TRBD1	CASTPGQGGEKLFF	TGTGCCAGCACCCCGGGACAGGGGGGTGAAAAACTGTTTTTT
12	TRBV9	NA	TRBJ2-7	NA	CASSPSSYEQYF	TGTGCCAGCAGCCCAAGCTCCTACGAGCAGTACTTC
13	TRBV29-1	NA	TRBJ2-1	NA	CSVVGDPGDEQFF	TGCAGCGTTGTAGGGGACCCCGGGGATGAGCAGTTCTTC
14	TRBV28	once	TRBJ2-2	NA	CASTGRDYTGELFF	TGTGCCAGCACCGGCCGGGATTACACCGGGGAGCTGTTTTTT
16	TRBV29-1	NA	TRBJ1-1	TRBD1	CSATLAGGRMNTEAFF	TGCAGCGCCACCTTGGCAGGGGGCCGTATGAACACTGAAGCTTTCTTT
17	TRBV7-9	NA	TRBJ2-7	TRBD1	CASSRLSRQGGSYEQYF	TGTGCCAGCAGCAGATTGTCAAGACAGGGGGGGTCCTACGAGCAGTACTTC
16	TRBV18	NA	TRBJ2-7	TRBD1	CASSRDRGLGSYEQYF	TGTGCCAGCTCACGGGACAGGGGTTTGGGCTCCTACGAGCAGTACTTC
13	TRBV4-2	once	TRBJ2-2	NA	CASSQVVGGELFF	TGTGCCAGCAGCCAAGTTGTGGGCGGGGAGCTGTTTTTT
15	TRBV11-2	NA	TRBJ2-7	TRBD1	CASTGQGAVDYEQYF	TGTGCCAGCACTGGCCAGGGGGCGGTGGACTACGAGCAGTACTTC
13	TRBV29-1	NA	TRBJ2-7	NA	CSVEDGADYEQYF	TGCAGCGTTGAAGATGGGGCAGACTACGAGCAGTACTTC
18	TRBV19	NA	TRBJ2-1	NA	CASSISGQHPQFHNEQFF	TGTGCCAGTAGTATCTCGGGACAACACCCACAGTTCCACAATGAGCAGTTCTTC
13	TRBV29-1	few	TRBJ2-3	NA	CSVVSGFADTQYF	TGCAGCGTTGTATCCGGTTTTGCAGATACGCAGTATTTT
15	TRBV7-9	NA	TRBJ1-1	NA	CASSFNQGQNTEAFF	TGTGCCAGCAGCTTCAACCAGGGGCAGAACACTGAAGCTTTCTTT
15	TRBV7-9	NA	TRBJ1-1	TRBD1	CASSRTGGANTEAFF	TGTGCCAGCAGTCGGACAGGGGGCGCAAACACTGAAGCTTTCTTT
14	TRBV7-9	NA	TRBJ1-1	TRBD1	CASGGGQGITEAFF	TGTGCCAGCGGGGGAGGACAGGGGATCACTGAAGCTTTCTTT
11	TRBV15	once	TRBJ2-5	NA	CATQGSETQYF	TGTGCCACACAGGGCAGCGAGACCCAGTACTTC
13	TRBV6-5	NA	TRBJ1-1	NA	CASRIPSVTEAFF	TGTGCCAGCCGAATCCCAAGTGTCACTGAAGCTTTCTTT
15	TRBV27	NA	TRBJ2-1	TRBD2	CASSTGLAVYNEQFF	TGTGCCAGCAGCACCGGACTAGCGGTGTACAATGAGCAGTTCTTC
17	TRBV4-1	NA	TRBJ2-7	NA	CASSQLSMTKDSYEQYF	TGCGCCAGCAGCCAGCTCTCCATGACAAAAGACAGCTACGAGCAGTACTTC
13	TRBV19	NA	TRBJ2-1	NA	CASSDGSYNEQFF	TGTGCCAGTAGTGACGGCTCCTACAATGAGCAGTTCTTC
15	TRBV28	NA	TRBJ2-2	NA	CASLGGLFQTGELFF	TGTGCCAGCCTAGGAGGTCTTTTCCAAACCGGGGAGCTGTTTTTT
17	TRBV4-3	NA	TRBJ2-1	NA	CASSQDQLDSVGNEQFF	TGCGCCAGCAGCCAAGATCAACTGGACAGCGTCGGTAATGAGCAGTTCTTC
14	TRBV6-5	NA	TRBJ1-2	NA	CASVPKDLEYGYTF	TGTGCCAGCGTCCCGAAGGATCTCGAATATGGCTACACCTTC